A few counts support the clone carrying this TCR beta chain. This sample is drawn from a study of T cell repertoires in cytomegalovirus infection. TCRdb fed the reads into MiXCR, producing one record per CDR3 protein. Of 150,000 to 200,000 distinct CDR3 sequences in the sample, 15% to 20% were seen once. The sequenced sample consisted of CD8+ T cells from PBMCs. This sequence originates from a human donor in good health (CMV status not recorded). Some clones in this sample may be carry-over from other donors' samples.

The CDR3 is CAAIDSPFGSKNIQYF. CDR3 nucleotide sequence: TGTGCCGCGATCGATTCTCCATTCGGTTCCAAAAACATTCAGTACTTC. This rearrangement joins TRBV27 to TRBJ2-4; no firm D call. V dropped 11 bases and J dropped 2 bases, with 22 bases sitting between them. This CDR3 comprises 16 residues. Germline CDR1 reads MNHEY; CDR2 reads SMNVEV (reference sequence).